This TCR beta chain derives from a study of shared clonotypes between healthy human individuals (dated by TCRdb to about 2020). Regarding the study in general: The cohort included a few men and a couple of women between 18 and 49 years of age. Each donor's leukapheresis produced roughly between roughly 0.85 and 10 billion PBMCs. The study deeply sequenced blood TCR repertoires of about 5 healthy adults to estimate repertoire size and the extent of clonotype sharing between individuals. Different laboratories and diverse techniques were used to prepare libraries and sequence TCR repertoires, to increase sequencing depth and limit assay-specific biases. For each donor, CD4 naive and CD4 memory were each run on three plates, CD8 naive on two plates, and CD8 memory on one plate. Results the study describes overall, beyond this receptor: Compared with non-shared clonotypes, clonotypes shared by all four sorted-subset donors had higher generation probabilities. Sampling was restricted to blood, and TCR repertoires in tissue are likely to differ from TCR repertoires in blood. Larger estimated clonotype richness was generally found for naive subsets than for memory subsets. The small number of donors limited the genetic and exposure-history diversity represented. Based on pairwise subsampling, the degree of clonotype sharing among donors was expected to be affected by sequencing depth. Across a handful of donors, approximately 5% of naive CD4, roughly 3.3% of naive CD8, under 2.5% of memory CD4, and about 0.4% of memory CD8 clonotypes were shared. Even with the large sequencing depth, rarefaction of the sorted-subset datasets indicated that sequencing was incomplete.

CDR1 and CDR2, per the germline V gene (reference sequence), are LNHDA and SQIVND. Here V drops 6 bases and J drops 8 bases, and the junction holds 8 bases not matched to any gene. The CDR3 sequence holds 14 residues, the cysteine and phenylalanine included. Of all the DNA, just the CDR3 is kept, 42 bases in frame from base 1. Note on this clone: The antigen this receptor binds is unknown. No much larger clone exists at a distance of one base, and base qualities are not known.

Using the deep immunoSEQ assay, multiplex PCR amplified TCR CDR3 regions from genomic DNA. Extracted genomic DNA from each cell subset was spread evenly across all wells of several immunoSEQ 96-well plates, with each plate serving as a replicate. Each replicate PCR for sorted subsets received roughly 200 ng genomic DNA, equal to tens of thousands of T cell genomes. Purified libraries were quantified with a Qubit 3.0 fluorometer, sized on a Bioanalyzer 2100, and re-quantified with the KAPA Library Quantification kit. Each immunoSEQ 96-well plate was sequenced on its own single-read 150-cycle Illumina NextSeq 550 flow cell. The paper's processing steps were these. Because only junctional sequences without quality scores were contained in the immunoSEQ output, filtering matching that applied to full-length reads could not be performed. Sequences were annotated with PyIR, a Python wrapper for IgBLAST v1.9, using IMGT germline references to assign V/J genes and CDR3. Reads were filtered out if the reads had weak V/J assignments (E-value above 1e-6), no CDR3, stop codons, out-of-frame junctions, or ambiguous translated residues. V3J clonotypes were defined as sequences sharing the same inferred V gene, J gene, and CDR3 amino acid sequence. The percentage overlap between two repertoires was calculated by dividing the number of shared unique clonotypes by the size of the smaller repertoire. Richness of each repertoire was evaluated using RTK rarefaction, the Chao1 estimator, and Recon v2.1 estimates of unobserved clonotypes. Generation probabilities were computed with OLGA for all TCRbeta clonotypes obtained by the gDNA method from four donors. Drawn from immuneACCESS, this table holds only the in-frame rearrangements with V and J called that TCRdb kept. Clones are partly lost; checked studies trace under half to an unresolved V gene and leave the rest unexplained. V and J calls and clone size come straight from that table; D and trimming were deduced from the DNA. The sample table shows 2 million to 2.5 million clones, and approximately 94% are seen once. The biggest ten clones account for roughly 0.13% of the sample.

The donors were healthy, HIV-negative adults with no recently reported acute infections or vaccinations. Every donor was a Caucasian adult residing in Nashville, Tennessee, USA. CD4+ T cells were enriched by magnetic negative selection; naive cells were then positively selected on CD45RA, and the negative fraction formed the memory subset. Blood was collected by leukapheresis, and PBMCs were isolated by Ficoll-Histopaque density gradient centrifugation and then cryopreserved in liquid nitrogen vapor phase. Analytical flow cytometry was used to check the purity and quantity of every magnetically sorted T cell population. Genomic DNA was isolated from each sorted fraction and quantified by UV absorbance on a Nanodrop 2000c.

The chain uses TRBV19 and TRBJ2-2, with 8 central nucleotides matching TRBD1. The sequencing input was naive CD4+ T cells sorted from blood. The label giving this sample's cell subset or site can be read as: CD45RA+ positively selected. The receptor was isolated from a man younger than 35 in good health. For the CDR3, the sequence is CASSHGQGIGELFF. The nucleotide sequence reads as follows: TGTGCCAGTAGCCACGGACAGGGTATAGGGGAGCTGTTTTTT.